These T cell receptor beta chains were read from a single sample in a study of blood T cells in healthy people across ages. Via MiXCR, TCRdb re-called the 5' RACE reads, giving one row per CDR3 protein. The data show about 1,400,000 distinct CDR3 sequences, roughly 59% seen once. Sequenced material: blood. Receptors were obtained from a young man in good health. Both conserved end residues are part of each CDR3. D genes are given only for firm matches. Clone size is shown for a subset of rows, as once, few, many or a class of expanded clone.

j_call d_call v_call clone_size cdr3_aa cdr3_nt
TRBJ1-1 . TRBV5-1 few CASSLAGNDGRTEAFF TGCGCCAGCAGCTTGGCCGGCAACGATGGTAGGACTGAAGCTTTCTTT
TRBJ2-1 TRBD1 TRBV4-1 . CASSSPEDRVYNEQFF TGCGCCAGCAGCTCCCCCGAGGACAGGGTTTACAATGAGCAGTTCTTC
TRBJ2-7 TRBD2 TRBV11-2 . CASALLASGSFNEQYF TGTGCCAGCGCCCTTTTGGCTAGCGGGAGTTTCAATGAGCAGTACTTC
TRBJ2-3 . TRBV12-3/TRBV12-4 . CASSFNDLQEPPDTQYF TGTGCCAGCAGTTTTAATGACCTACAGGAACCGCCAGATACGCAGTATTTT
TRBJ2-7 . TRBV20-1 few CSARGGEKPYEQYF TGCAGTGCTAGAGGGGGAGAGAAACCGTACGAGCAGTACTTC
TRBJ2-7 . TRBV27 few CASSPQYQGYEQYF TGTGCCAGCAGTCCACAGTATCAGGGGTACGAGCAGTACTTC
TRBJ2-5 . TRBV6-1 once CASSETGWYNTFQETQYF TGTGCCAGCAGTGAAACTGGCTGGTACAACACCTTCCAAGAGACCCAGTACTTC
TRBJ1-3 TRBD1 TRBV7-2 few CASSLDFQGANTIYF TGTGCCAGCAGTTTAGATTTCCAGGGGGCAAACACCATATATTTT
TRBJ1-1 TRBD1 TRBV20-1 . CSAGTGKGTEAFF TGCAGTGCTGGGACAGGGAAAGGTACTGAAGCTTTCTTT
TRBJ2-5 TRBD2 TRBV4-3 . CASSQDLRRASGQETQYF TGCGCCAGCAGCCAAGATTTAAGGCGGGCTAGCGGACAAGAGACCCAGTACTTC
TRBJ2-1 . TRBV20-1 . CSAAAANEQFF TGCAGTGCCGCCGCAGCTAATGAGCAGTTCTTC
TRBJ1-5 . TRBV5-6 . CASSLIMDNQPQHF TGTGCCAGCAGCTTGATTATGGATAATCAGCCCCAGCATTTT
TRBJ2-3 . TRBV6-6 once CASSYIRTSSTDTQYF TGTGCCAGCAGTTACATTCGGACCTCTAGCACAGATACGCAGTATTTT
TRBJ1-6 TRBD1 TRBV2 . CASSAAGTANSPLHF TGTGCCAGCAGTGCCGCCGGGACAGCGAATTCACCCCTCCACTTT
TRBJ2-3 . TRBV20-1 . CSGLFSGDTDTQYF TGCAGTGGTCTTTTTAGCGGAGACACAGATACGCAGTATTTT
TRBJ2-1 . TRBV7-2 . CASSLVPGGNNEQFF TGTGCCAGCAGCTTAGTGCCAGGGGGGAACAATGAGCAGTTCTTC
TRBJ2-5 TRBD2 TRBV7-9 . CASSHFGGQETQYF TGTGCCAGCAGCCACTTCGGGGGGCAAGAGACCCAGTACTTC
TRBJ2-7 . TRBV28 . CASTAHSGHEQYF TGTGCCAGCACCGCACATTCCGGGCACGAGCAGTACTTC
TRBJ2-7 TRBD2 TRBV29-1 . CSVDLGLAGGPSYEQYF TGCAGCGTTGACCTCGGACTAGCGGGAGGACCCTCCTACGAGCAGTACTTC
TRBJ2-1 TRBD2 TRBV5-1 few CASSYGRTSALYNEQFF TGCGCCAGCAGCTACGGAAGGACTAGCGCCTTGTACAATGAGCAGTTCTTC
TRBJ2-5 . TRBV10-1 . CASSESFFETQYF TGCGCCAGCAGTGAGTCGTTTTTCGAGACCCAGTACTTC
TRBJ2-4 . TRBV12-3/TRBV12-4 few CASSLPDYVQYF TGTGCCAGCAGTTTACCGGACTACGTGCAGTACTTC
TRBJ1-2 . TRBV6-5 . CASTNTPDGYTF TGTGCCAGCACAAACACTCCGGATGGCTACACCTTC
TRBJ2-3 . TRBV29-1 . CSVESGTDTQYF TGCAGCGTTGAATCAGGGACAGATACGCAGTATTTT